The entry that follows covers one T cell receptor beta chain sequence. The antigen remains undetermined. The sample originates from a study of T cell responses to AZD1222 COVID-19 vaccine. Study findings and constraints: Across the whole spike, CD4 TCRs peaked at regions 160-218 and 743-854. In a largely white British group with more females than males, clonal diversity was possibly underestimated. Per reports, nearly half of all spike-specific TCRs target regions that are unmutated in variants. At study baseline, merely several AZD1222 recipients were seropositive.

Some clones are missing from TCRdb's copy, which holds only in-frame ones; the method was immunoSEQ multiplex PCR. Of over 85,000 clones in the sample, approximately 84% are singletons; the top ten hold approximately 15%. The CDR3 has 12 residues. Germline CDR1 and CDR2: MNHEY and SVGAGI. V dropped 6 bases and J dropped 0 bases, with 6 bases sitting between them. The input for sequencing was peripheral blood, taken 28 days after the second AZD1222 dose. The TCR comes from an adult who received the AZD1222 COVID-19 vaccine. This chain joins TRBV6-5 and TRBJ2-7, with D hard to call. CDR3 residues: CASSRSSYEQYF. The CDR3 bases are TGTGCCAGCAGCCGCAGCTCCTACGAGCAGTACTTC.